These 14 T cell receptor beta chains originate from one sample sequenced in a study of cytomegalovirus exposure and HLA in healthy donors. The assay was immunoSEQ multiplex PCR, and TCRdb's table has in-frame clones only and misses some. In the table there are about 110,000 clones, about 85% of which are singletons. The specimen was PBMCs. The receptors were gathered from a woman between 18 and 30 years old in good health and CMV-seropositive.

CDR3 sequence (DNA): TGTGCCAGCAGTCCTGAGCGGGGGGGCCCCAATGAGCAGTTCTTC. This encodes CASSPERGGPNEQFF. This rearrangement joins TRBV7-6 to TRBJ2-1; 10 positions match TRBD2. The germline CDR1 and CDR2 sequences are SGHVS and FNYEAQ. This CDR3 region has 15 residues. After removal of 6 bases from V and 6 bases from J, the junction contained 8 bases not matched to a gene.

This chain links TRBV7-2 with TRBJ1-1, with TRBD1 matching over 7 bases. The germline CDR1 and CDR2 sequences are SGHTA and FQGNSA. The V and J ends lost 2 bases and 4 bases, in that order; junction bases with no gene match: 7. The CDR3 runs to 15 residues. The CDR3 protein is CASSLWGQTTTEAFF. Written as DNA, the CDR3 is TGTGCCAGCAGCTTATGGGGACAGACAACCACTGAAGCTTTCTTT.

This clone was seen more than once but under ten times. This rearrangement joins TRBV27 to TRBJ2-1; 9 bases align to TRBD2. CDR1 is MNHEY and CDR2 is SMNVEV in the germline V gene (reference sequence). The CDR3 contains 16 residues. V was clipped by 5 bases and J by 1 base; unmatched bases: 6. CDR3 sequence: CASSPLSGGSYNEQFF. Here the CDR3 DNA reads TGTGCCAGCAGTCCCCTTAGCGGGGGTTCCTACAATGAGCAGTTCTTC.

The gene calls are TRBV10-3 and TRBJ2-2; tentatively, D is TRBD1 (6 bases). V lost 9 bases and J lost 5, with 16 bases in between. CDR1 and CDR2 (germline): ENHRY, SYGVKD. This CDR3 contains 14 residues. The CDR3 is CAISSRTATGELFF. CDR3 nucleotide sequence: TGTGCCATTTCCAGCCGGACAGCGACCGGGGAGCTGTTTTTT.

In nucleotides, the CDR3 is TGTGCCAGCAGCAAGGGACAGCAGACCCTCTATGGCTACACCTTC. Translated: CASSKGQQTLYGYTF. The chain is built from TRBV7-9 and TRBJ1-2; 7 positions match TRBD1. V lost 5 bases and J lost 4; bases outside the gene matches: 10. The CDR3 runs to 15 residues. CDR1 is SEHNR, CDR2 FQNEAQ, per germline (reference sequence).

The chain uses TRBV2 and TRBJ1-2; possibly TRBD1 for D (6 bases). Looked up from germline, CDR1 is SNHLY and CDR2 is FYNNEI. The CDR3 loop spans 15 amino acids. Between the trimmed V and J ends, which lost 6 bases and 7 bases, there was a span of 21 bases. The CDR3, as DNA: TGTGCCAGCAGCCACAGGGAACAGCCAGTTGGTGGCTACACCTTC. It yields the protein CASSHREQPVGGYTF.

The chain is built from TRBV29-1 and TRBJ2-5, with TRBD2 identical over 8 bases. This CDR3 has 15 residues. Germline CDR1 SQVTM, CDR2 ANQGSEA. J was trimmed by 3 bases and V by 1 base; bases with no gene match: 7. CDR3 DNA: TGCAGCGTTGAAGGGGGGCGGGGGGACAAAGAGACCCAGTACTTC. Amino acids: CSVEGGRGDKETQYF.

The rearrangement uses TRBV10-3 and TRBJ2-7; 7 bases agree with TRBD2. The trim removed 6 bases at V and 3 bases at J, leaving 5 bases unmatched. The CDR3 has 13 amino acids. Germline CDR1 and CDR2: ENHRY and SYGVKD. CDR3 DNA sequence: TGTGCCATCAGCGGAGGGAGGGGCTACGAGCAGTACTTC. Translating it yields CAISGGRGYEQYF.

This clone was found once. The chain has TRBV18 and TRBJ2-5; 7 nucleotides agree with TRBD2. V was clipped by 1 base and J by 2 bases; unmatched bases: 1. Germline lookup yields CDR1 KGHSH and CDR2 LQKENI. This CDR3 has 14 residues. CDR3 sequence: CASSPLGGQETQYF. The CDR3, as DNA: TGTGCCAGCTCACCACTCGGGGGGCAAGAGACCCAGTACTTC.

This sequence joins TRBV20-1 and TRBJ2-7; tentative D call: TRBD1 (6 bases). Trimming removed 6 bases from V and 6 bases from J, with 12 bases in between. Per the germline V gene, CDR1 is DFQATT and CDR2 is SNEGSKA (reference sequence). CDR3 size: 11 residues. As DNA, the CDR3 is TGCAGTGCGGCACAGGGACGCGAGCAGTACGTC. Protein: CSAAQGREQYV.

The CDR3 here is CASRYRGNTEAFF. The CDR3 bases are TGTGCCAGCAGGTACAGGGGTAACACTGAAGCTTTCTTT. V and J are TRBV27 and TRBJ1-1, with 7 bases that match TRBD1. Germline trimming cut 6 bases from V and 2 bases from J; bases unmatched to any gene: 3. This CDR3 spans 13 amino acids. The germline V gene encodes CDR1 MNHEY and CDR2 SMNVEV (reference sequence).

The CDR3 spells CASSYDRGMNTEAFF. CDR3 in DNA: TGTGCCAGCAGTTACGACAGGGGGATGAACACTGAAGCTTTCTTT. This chain joins TRBV6-5 and TRBJ1-1, with TRBD1 matching over 9 bases. This CDR3 is 15 amino acids long. The junction had 1 base not matched to a gene; V was cut back by 2 bases and J by 0 bases. CDR1 and CDR2 from the germline V gene are MNHEY and SVGAGI.

The V and J genes are TRBV18 and TRBJ2-7, with 8 positions matching TRBD2. In germline, CDR1 is KGHSH, CDR2 LQKENI. V was clipped by 1 base and J by 3 bases; unmatched bases: 2. The CDR3 loop spans 14 amino acids. The CDR3 protein is CASSPQAGGYEQYF. The CDR3 DNA reads TGTGCCAGCTCACCACAGGCGGGGGGCTACGAGCAGTACTTC.

The V and J genes are TRBV23-1 and TRBJ2-1; 7 bases match TRBD1. TRBV23-1 is an ORF; its function is uncertain. This CDR3 spans 15 amino acids. With 4 bases clipped from V and 6 bases from J, the junction kept 9 bases outside the gene matches. The CDR3 DNA reads as TGCGCCAGCAGTCCTCGCCCGGGACAGCCCAATGAGCAGTTCTTC. Translated, it gives CASSPRPGQPNEQFF.